The T cell receptor beta chain described here comes from a study of T cell responses to AZD1222 COVID-19 vaccine. With 4 bases removed from V and 0 bases from J, the gap between germline ends came to 13 bases. CDR1 is LGHDT and CDR2 is YNNKEL in the germline V gene (reference sequence). The CDR3 consists of 16 residues. Clones were read by immunoSEQ multiplex PCR, and TCRdb kept only the in-frame ones, dropping some. This sample has 150,000 or so clones, with around 90% found just once. This TCR was sampled from an adult in good health. This chain links TRBV3-1 (or the pseudogene TRBV3-2) with TRBJ1-3, with D possibly being TRBD1 (6 bases). The sequences come from peripheral blood, collected on day 0 of AZD1222 vaccination. CDR3: CASSLTGAPSGNTIYF. CDR3 sequence (DNA): TGTGCCAGCAGCCTGACAGGCGCTCCCTCTGGAAACACCATATATTTT.